The clone carrying this T cell receptor (beta chain) occurred a few times. The data were obtained in a study of response to subunit inactivated influenza vaccine. TCRdb analysed the RT-PCR reads with MiXCR anew, one entry per CDR3 protein. The table shows about 570,000 distinct CDR3 sequences, with about 11% occurring only once. These records were also assigned to another study, of T cells expressing NK-cell markers. That study adds: UMIs accompanied the 5'RACE template switching by which TCR beta cDNA was made.

This specimen was PBMCs from blood, taken on the day of vaccination. The origin of this receptor is a middle-aged man who received an inactivated influenza vaccine.

The chain's CDR3 is CASSSYTEPGLAGRNEQFF. The CDR3 DNA reads as TGTGCCAGCAGCTCCTACACCGAACCGGGACTAGCTGGTCGAAATGAGCAGTTCTTC. The chain has TRBV11-1 and TRBJ2-1, with 9 nucleotides matching TRBD2. Germline values: CDR1 SGHAT, CDR2 FQDESV (reference sequence). Trimming cost V 4 bases and J 7 bases; bases outside gene matches: 20. The CDR3 runs to 19 residues.